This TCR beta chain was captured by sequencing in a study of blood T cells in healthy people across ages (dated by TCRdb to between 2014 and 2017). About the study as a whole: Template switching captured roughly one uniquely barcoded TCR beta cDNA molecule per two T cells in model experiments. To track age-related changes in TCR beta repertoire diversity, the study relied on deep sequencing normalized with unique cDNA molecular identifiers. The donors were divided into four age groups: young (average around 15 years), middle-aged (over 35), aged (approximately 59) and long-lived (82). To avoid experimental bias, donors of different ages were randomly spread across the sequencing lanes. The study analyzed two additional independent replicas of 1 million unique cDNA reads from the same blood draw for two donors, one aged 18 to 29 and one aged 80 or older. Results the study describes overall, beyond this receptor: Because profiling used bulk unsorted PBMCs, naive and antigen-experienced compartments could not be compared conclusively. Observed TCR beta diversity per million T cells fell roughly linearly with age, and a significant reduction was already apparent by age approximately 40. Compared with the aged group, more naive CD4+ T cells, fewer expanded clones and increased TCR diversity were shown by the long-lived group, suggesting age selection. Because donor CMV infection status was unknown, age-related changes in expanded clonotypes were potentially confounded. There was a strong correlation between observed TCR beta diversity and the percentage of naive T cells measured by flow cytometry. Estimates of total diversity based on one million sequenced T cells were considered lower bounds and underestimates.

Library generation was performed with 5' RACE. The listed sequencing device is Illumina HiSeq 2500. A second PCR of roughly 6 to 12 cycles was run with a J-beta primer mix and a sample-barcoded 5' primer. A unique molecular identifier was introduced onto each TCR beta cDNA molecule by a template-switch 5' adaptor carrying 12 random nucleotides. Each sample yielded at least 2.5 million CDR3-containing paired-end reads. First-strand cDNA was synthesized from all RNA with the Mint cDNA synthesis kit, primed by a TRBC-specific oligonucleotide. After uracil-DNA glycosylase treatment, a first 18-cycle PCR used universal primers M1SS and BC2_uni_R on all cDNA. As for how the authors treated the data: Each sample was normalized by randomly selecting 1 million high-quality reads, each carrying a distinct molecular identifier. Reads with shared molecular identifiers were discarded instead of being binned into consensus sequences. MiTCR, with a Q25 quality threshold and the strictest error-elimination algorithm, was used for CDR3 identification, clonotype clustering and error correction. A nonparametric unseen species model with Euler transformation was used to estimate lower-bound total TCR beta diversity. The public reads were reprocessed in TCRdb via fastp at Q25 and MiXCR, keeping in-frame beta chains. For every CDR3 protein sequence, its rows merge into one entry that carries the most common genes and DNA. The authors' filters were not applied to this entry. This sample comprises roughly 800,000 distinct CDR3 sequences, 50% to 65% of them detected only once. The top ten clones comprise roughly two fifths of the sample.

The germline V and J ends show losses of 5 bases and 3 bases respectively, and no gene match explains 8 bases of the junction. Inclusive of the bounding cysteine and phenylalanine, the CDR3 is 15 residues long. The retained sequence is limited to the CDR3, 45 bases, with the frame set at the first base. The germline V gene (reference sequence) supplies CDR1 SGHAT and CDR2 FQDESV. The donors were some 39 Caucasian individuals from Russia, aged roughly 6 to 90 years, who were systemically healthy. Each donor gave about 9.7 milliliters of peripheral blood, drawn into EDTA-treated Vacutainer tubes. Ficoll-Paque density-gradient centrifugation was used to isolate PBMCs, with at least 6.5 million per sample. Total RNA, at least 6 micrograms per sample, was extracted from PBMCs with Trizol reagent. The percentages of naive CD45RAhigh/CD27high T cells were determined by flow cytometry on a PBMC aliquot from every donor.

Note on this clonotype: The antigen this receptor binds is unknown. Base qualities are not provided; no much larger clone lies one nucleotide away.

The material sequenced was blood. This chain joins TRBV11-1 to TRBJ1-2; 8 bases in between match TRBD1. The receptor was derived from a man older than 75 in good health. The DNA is TGTGCCAGCAGCCGGGACAGGAAGATGGACTATGGCTACACCTTC. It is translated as CASSRDRKMDYGYTF.